What follows is one T cell receptor (beta chain) and its context. The clone's antigen remains unknown. The record has no base qualities; no much larger clone is one base away. What the time point label conveys for this sample: baseline before first vaccination. Vaccinee samples were obtained from the UK trials COV001 and COV002, which included a single-blind randomized controlled phase 2/3 trial of AZD1222 (ChAdOx1 nCoV-19) in healthy adults. For TCRbeta chain sequencing, PBMC samples from trial participants were taken at day 0 and at day 28 after the second dose. CDR1 and CDR2 were assigned from the germline V gene as SGHRS and YFSETQ. The CDR3 covers 16 residues, taking in both the cysteine and the phenylalanine. Only CDR3 DNA is held: 48 bases, read in frame from base 1. V is trimmed back by 2 bases and J by 1 base, and the junction contains 4 bases that no gene match accounts for. The data derive from a study of T cell responses to AZD1222 COVID-19 vaccine (dated by TCRdb to the early 2020s). A note on the overall study: AZD1222 recipients given second doses at about 4 weeks or at about 12 weeks were pooled, since spike-specific TCR depth and breadth were not found to differ between the two schedules. TCR sequencing was performed for 230 to 250 trial participants, of whom about 200 were given two doses of AZD1222 and some 26 were given two doses of MenACWY control vaccine. Trial participants were enrolled into age subgroups of 18-55, 56-69 and 70-plus years, which contained roughly 150, 30 and 60 TCR-sequenced participants, respectively.

The CDR3 regions of human TCRbeta chains were analyzed by immunosequencing. The authors' analysis ran thus. Repertoire TCRs were checked for matches against a reference library of SARS-CoV-2-specific TCRs that had been generated using the MIRA antigen-specificity platform. Breadth meant the fraction of unique TCRs that were SARS-CoV-2-associated, whereas depth meant the fraction of total T cells that were SARS-CoV-2-associated. Using the MIRA data, each spike-specific TCR was mapped to the spike region that the TCR reacts to and placed in a CD4 or CD8 class. Log10-transformed breadth and depth values were compared by one-way ANOVA with Sidak's multiple comparisons tests. TCRdb retrieved this table from immuneACCESS and kept in-frame rearrangements only. Not all clones are present; in checked studies, unresolved V genes account for under half, and no reason is known for the remainder. V, J and clone size reflect that table, while D and trimming were determined from the DNA. The sample table holds about 120,000 clones, of which 70% to 90% were seen once. Together, the top ten hold approximately 8.4% of the sample.

General conclusions and limits of the study: The vaccine-associated CD4 TCRs covered the entire spike protein, and the dominant responses fell in regions 160-218 and 743-854. The 56-69-year group was small, and its depth increase did not reach significance, likely because of low power. After two AZD1222 doses, spike-specific TCR breadth and depth were significantly higher than at day 0 and than in MenACWY recipients. Most participants were white British and females outnumbered males, and the authors suggested that clonal diversity may have been underestimated. No day 14 peak-response samples were available, so repertoires were characterized only after the peak T cell response. Conclusions about previously exposed vaccinees are limited, since just five to seven AZD1222 recipients were seropositive for SARS-CoV-2 at baseline. Reportedly, close to half of the unique spike-specific TCRs recognized epitopes lying outside the regions that are mutated in the B.1.351 and B.1.1.7 variants.

Rearrangement joined TRBV5-1 to TRBJ2-2; the central 8 bases match TRBD1. The TCR originated in an adult in good health. The sequencing used peripheral blood, collected on day 0 of AZD1222 vaccination. The DNA sequence follows: TGCGCCAGCAGCTTCTCAGGGGGCCTGAACACCGGGGAGCTGTTTTTT. Its translation is CASSFSGGLNTGELFF.